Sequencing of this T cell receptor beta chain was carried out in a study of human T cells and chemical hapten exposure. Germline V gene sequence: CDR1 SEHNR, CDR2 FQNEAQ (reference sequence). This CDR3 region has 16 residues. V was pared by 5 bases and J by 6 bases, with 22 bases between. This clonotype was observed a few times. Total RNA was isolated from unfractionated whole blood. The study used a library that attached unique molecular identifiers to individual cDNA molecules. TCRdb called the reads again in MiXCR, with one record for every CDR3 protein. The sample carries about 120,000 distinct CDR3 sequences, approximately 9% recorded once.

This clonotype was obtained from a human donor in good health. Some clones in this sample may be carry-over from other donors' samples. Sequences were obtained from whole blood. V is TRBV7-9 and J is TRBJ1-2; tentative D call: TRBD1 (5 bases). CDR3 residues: CASSPIVAGREDGYTF. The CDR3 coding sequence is TGTGCCAGCAGCCCGATCGTGGCAGGGCGGGAGGATGGCTACACCTTC.